This note documents a single T cell receptor (beta chain) sequence. Original data processing: Estimation of nucleated cell counts was performed using reference gene primer amplification. Assay used: immunoSEQ multiplex PCR; TCRdb lists only in-frame clones, some missing. V, J and clone size are those of that table, while D and trimming were read from the DNA. Of about 81,000 clones detected, around 85% appear once; the ten largest clones hold roughly 15%. These data are taken from a study of blood T cell repertoires in COVID-19. On the study more broadly: Samples came from the United States, Italy and Spain, spanning acute and convalescent COVID-19. PBMCs, B-cell-depleted T cells, or T cells provided the cDNA or gDNA that made up the material.

V lost 5 bases to trimming and J lost 3 bases, with 7 bases between them. CDR1 is ENHRY, CDR2 SYGVKD, per germline. The CDR3 totals 12 residues. Input material: peripheral blood. This TCR came from a woman aged 70 to 79 with acute or convalescent COVID-19. The V and J genes are TRBV10-3 and TRBJ1-2; D is unresolved. CDR3 bases: TGTGCCATCAGTCAGGTGGACTATGGCTACACCTTC. Translation gives CAISQVDYGYTF.